Presented here are 12 T cell receptor beta chains from one specimen sequenced in a study of vaccination and CD4 T cells after COVID-19. Regarding treatment: roughly 11-day PBMC culture with coronavirus spike peptide pools or control peptides (ViraFEST assay). Oncomine TCR Beta short-read sequencing was applied to DNA from cultured CD4+ T cells. TCRdb analysed the PCR reads with MiXCR anew, one entry per CDR3 protein. The sample holds 10,000 to 12,000 distinct CDR3 sequences, about 53% seen once. The antigens these receptors bind are not known. The specimen was CD4+ T cells from blood, cultured in vitro. All receptors come from a human donor who had recovered from COVID-19.

By share, this clonotype counts as medium-sized. V gene TRBV20-1 combines with J gene TRBJ1-6, with D maybe TRBD1 (5 bases). This CDR3 region has 12 residues. Germline assignment: CDR1 DFQATT and CDR2 SNEGSKA (reference sequence). Trimming removed 8 bases at V and 6 bases at J, with 11 bases between. The CDR3 bases are TGCAGTCCGGGACGGATTAATTCACCCCTCCACTTT. Its protein is CSPGRINSPLHF.

The rearrangement joins TRBV5-1 to TRBJ2-5, with TRBD2 as a possible D gene (6 bases). CDR1 and CDR2 from the germline V gene are SGHRS and YFSETQ. Trimming cost V 0 bases and J 3 bases, with 15 bases left between them. The CDR3 has 16 amino acids. The DNA for the CDR3 is TGCGCCAGCAGCTTGGCCACGCGACTAGAGAAAGAGACCCAGTACTTC. Amino acids: CASSLATRLEKETQYF.

This chain connects TRBV19 to TRBJ2-7, with 16 bases fitting TRBD2. Germline V gene lookup returns CDR1 LNHDA and CDR2 SQIVND (reference sequence). This CDR3 contains 18 residues. V was pared by 5 bases and J by 1 base, with 8 bases of the junction left unmatched. The CDR3 DNA sequence: TGTGCCAGTAGTCCCGGGACTAGCGGGAGGGCCGGTTCCTACGAGCAGTACTTC. This gives the protein CASSPGTSGRAGSYEQYF.

The gene calls are TRBV30 and TRBJ2-7; no firm D call. From germline, CDR1 is GTSNPN and CDR2 SVGIG (reference sequence). This CDR3 spans 11 amino acids. Between the trimmed V and J ends, which lost 0 bases and 5 bases, there was a span of 5 bases. The CDR3 nucleotides are TGTGCCTGGAGTGTGTGGGACGAGCAGTACTTC. Its translation: CAWSVWDEQYF.

The J gene is TRBJ1-6, the V gene TRBV7-9; 7 bases map to TRBD1. The CDR3 runs 13 residues. Per germline, CDR1 SEHNR and CDR2 FQNEAQ (reference sequence). V shed 8 bases and J 5 bases; nucleotides not matched to a gene: 3. The CDR3 loop reads CASGGQNNSPLHF. The CDR3 DNA is TGTGCCAGCGGGGGACAGAATAATTCACCCCTCCACTTT.

The table lists this clonotype with a few counts. In DNA, the CDR3 is TGTGCCAGCAGAGACGGGCCCTTGAACACCGGGGAGCTGTTTTTT. It yields the protein CASRDGPLNTGELFF. V usage is TRBV6-1 and J usage is TRBJ2-2; D is undetermined. The CDR3 covers 15 residues. V shed 6 bases and J shed 1 base, with 12 bases lying between them. CDR1 MNHNS and CDR2 SASEGT come from the germline V gene.

The J gene is TRBJ2-7, the V gene TRBV20-1, with 7 bases that match TRBD1. The germline V gene has CDR1 DFQATT and CDR2 SNEGSKA (reference sequence). The CDR3 runs to 14 residues. Trimming at V came to 0 bases and at J to 2 bases, leaving 4 bases not matched to a gene. This chain's CDR3 is CSARDPQGAYEQYF. Here the CDR3 DNA reads TGCAGTGCTAGAGATCCCCAGGGGGCCTACGAGCAGTACTTC.

This chain uses TRBV6-1 with TRBJ1-5; no definite D call. Trimming stripped 0 bases from V and 3 bases from J, with 0 bases between. This CDR3 spans 12 amino acids. Germline-derived CDR1 and CDR2 are MNHNS and SASEGT. The CDR3 spells CASSEANQPQHF. For the CDR3, the DNA is TGTGCCAGCAGTGAAGCCAATCAGCCCCAGCATTTT.

The CDR3, as DNA: TGTGCCAGCAGCCCCCAGGGGCCTAGCGGGAGTTCCTACAATGAGCAGTTCTTC. Translation gives CASSPQGPSGSSYNEQFF. The V call is TRBV7-6, the J call TRBJ2-1; 10 nucleotides agree with TRBD2. Trimming at V came to 5 bases and at J to 1 base, leaving 11 bases not matched to a gene. The CDR3 sequence is 18 residues long. Per germline, CDR1 SGHVS and CDR2 FNYEAQ.

This clonotype is categorized as medium-sized. Relative to the germline gene, one junction end is altered; a read error may explain this. V is TRBV5-6 and J is TRBJ2-7; maybe TRBD1 (6 bases). The CDR3 is made up of 15 amino acids. From germline, CDR1 is SGHDT and CDR2 YYEEEE. The CDR3 is CASSFSNLTGPRPHF. The CDR3 DNA is TGTGCCAGCAGCTTTTCGAACCTTACAGGGCCACGTCCCCACTTC.

The chain is built from TRBV5-4 and TRBJ2-7; 10 bases agree with TRBD1. The J segment lost 1 base and the V segment lost 4 bases, leaving 11 bases of the junction unmatched. Germline V lookup: CDR1 SGHNT, CDR2 YYREEE (reference sequence). The CDR3 loop spans 17 amino acids. The CDR3 region has the DNA TGTGCCAGCAGCACCTCGAAGGACAGGGGGGGGTCCTACGAGCAGTACTTC. Encoded protein: CASSTSKDRGGSYEQYF.

V and J are TRBV25-1 and TRBJ1-2, with D possibly matching TRBD1 (6 bases). V shed 3 bases and J shed 4 bases, with 15 bases lying between them. The CDR3 is 15 amino acids. The germline V gene encodes CDR1 MGHDK and CDR2 SYGVNS. The CDR3 nucleotides are TGTGCCAGCAGTGAGGGGGCGGCCCGCCTCTATGGCTACACCTTC. The encoded protein is CASSEGAARLYGYTF.